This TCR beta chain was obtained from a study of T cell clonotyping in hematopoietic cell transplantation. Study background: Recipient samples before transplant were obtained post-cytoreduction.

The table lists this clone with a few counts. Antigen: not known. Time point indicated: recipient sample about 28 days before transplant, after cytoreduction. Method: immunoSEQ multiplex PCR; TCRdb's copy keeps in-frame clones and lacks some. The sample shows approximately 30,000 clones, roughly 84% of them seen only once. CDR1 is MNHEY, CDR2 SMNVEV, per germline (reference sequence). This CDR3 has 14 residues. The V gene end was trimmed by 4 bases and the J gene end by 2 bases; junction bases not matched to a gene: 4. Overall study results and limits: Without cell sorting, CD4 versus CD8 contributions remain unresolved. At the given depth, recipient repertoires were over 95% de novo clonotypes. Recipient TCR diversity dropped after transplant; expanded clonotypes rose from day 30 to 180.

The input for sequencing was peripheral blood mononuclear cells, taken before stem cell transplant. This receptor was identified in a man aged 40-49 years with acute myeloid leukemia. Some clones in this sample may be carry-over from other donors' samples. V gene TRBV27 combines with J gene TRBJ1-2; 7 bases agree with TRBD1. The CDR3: CASSSLTGNYGYTF. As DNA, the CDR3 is TGTGCCAGCAGTTCCCTGACAGGGAACTATGGCTACACCTTC.